Detailed here is one T cell receptor (beta chain). Its antigen remains unknown. These data are taken from a study of T cell repertoires in cytomegalovirus infection. In the study overall: Shared public TCR beta signatures pointed to both CMV infection and a matching HLA type.

The ends were cut back, 6 bases at V and 0 bases at J, with 13 bases in the middle. The CDR3 has 15 residues. Germline V CDR1 and CDR2: MNHNS, SASEGT. Whole-study results and caveats: CMV-specific TCR beta clonotypes restricted by HLA-C dominated the ex vivo response.

TCRdb re-derived calls from the reads in MiXCR, one entry per CDR3 protein. The data show 680,000 or so distinct CDR3 sequences, less than 40% seen once. V and J are TRBV6-1 and TRBJ2-3; D call uncertain. Sequencing was performed on PBMCs. This clonotype was sampled from a human donor in good health (CMV status not recorded). Some clones in this sample may be carry-over from other donors' samples. CDR3: CASSPVVGSTDTQYF. The DNA of the CDR3 is TGTGCCAGCAGCCCCGTGGTGGGGAGCACAGATACGCAGTATTTT.